What follows are 4 T cell receptor beta chains derived from one specimen sequenced in a study of cytomegalovirus exposure and HLA in healthy donors (dated by TCRdb to 2017 to 2019). Library preparation was by the immunoSEQ multiplex PCR assay. The multiplex PCR relied on a mix of 60 forward primers for TCR Vbeta segments and 13 reverse primers for TCR Jbeta segments. This immuneACCESS table, as held by TCRdb, lists in-frame sequences with V and J called but not all clones. Of the missing ones, under half trace to an unresolved V gene in checked studies; the others have no known cause. This sample's records show more than 40,000 clones. The leading ten clones occupy 2% to 2.5% of the sample. The sample comprised PBMCs. The receptors derive from a woman aged 40 to 49 in good health and CMV-seronegative.

The chain has TRBV19 and TRBJ2-7; D is perhaps TRBD1 (5 bases). V lost 3 bases and J lost 5, with 14 bases in between. CDR3 length equals 14 residues. Germline assignment: CDR1 LNHDA and CDR2 SQIVND (reference sequence). CDR3: CASSMLAGRHEQYF. CDR3 nucleotides: TGTGCCAGTAGTATGCTCGCAGGGCGCCACGAGCAGTACTTC. The full variable domain, rest sourced from reference TRBV19 and TRBJ2-7, is DGGITQSPKYLFRKEGQNVTLSCEQNLNHDAMYWYRQDPGQGLRLIYYSQIVNDFQKGDIAEGYSVSREKKESFPLTVTSAQKNPTAFYLCASSMLAGRHEQYFGPGTRLTVT.

J is TRBJ1-2 and V is TRBV9; 9 nucleotides align to TRBD1. Trimming removed 4 bases from V and 8 bases from J; junction bases left unmatched: 6. The CDR3 runs 13 residues. CDR1 and CDR2 from the germline V gene are SGDLS and YYNGEE. This CDR3 is CASSKQGAGGYTF. CDR3 nucleotide sequence: TGTGCCAGCAGCAAACAGGGGGCGGGCGGCTACACCTTC.

The chain links TRBV5-3 to TRBJ2-1; 7 nucleotides agree with TRBD2. TRBV5-3 belongs to the ORF category, with a function that is uncertain. CDR3 length: 17 residues. The trim removed 3 bases at V and 8 bases at J, leaving 17 bases unmatched. The CDR3 loop is CARSWGREGPLCHEQFF. The DNA of the CDR3 is TGTGCCAGAAGCTGGGGTAGGGAGGGCCCGCTTTGCCATGAGCAGTTCTTC.

The J gene is TRBJ1-1, the V gene TRBV29-1; TRBD1 might be the D (5 bases). Germline V gene sequence: CDR1 SQVTM, CDR2 ANQGSEA. This CDR3 has 13 amino acids. The V end was cut by 0 bases, the J end by 10 bases, with 15 bases between. DNA for the CDR3: TGCAGCGTTGAAGACACTCGACAGTTCGGAGCTTTCTTT. Encoded protein: CSVEDTRQFGAFF.